This T cell receptor beta chain was recovered during a study of cytomegalovirus exposure and HLA in healthy donors. CDR3 length: 14 residues. Germline values: CDR1 SGDLS, CDR2 YYNGEE. V was pared by 1 base and J by 6 bases, with 5 bases of the junction left unmatched. PCR employed 60 Vbeta and 13 Jbeta primers. TCRdb's copy holds only in-frame clones and misses some; the assay was immunoSEQ multiplex PCR. Of about 130,000 clones listed, roughly two thirds were seen once; the top ten hold around 1.6%. Input material: PBMCs. The chain couples TRBV9 to TRBJ2-3; 7 bases are shared with TRBD1. The receptor was isolated from a young man in good health and CMV-seropositive. CDR3 loop: CASSVLTGSDTQYF. In nucleotides, the CDR3 is TGTGCCAGCAGCGTACTGACAGGGAGTGATACGCAGTATTTT.